This TCR beta chain was identified during a study of T-cell memory formation after mild COVID-19. Findings and limits, study-wide: While clones contracting from day 15 to 85 were balanced between CD4 and CD8, later expanders leaned CD4+.

The sample holds a few counts of this clonotype. The antigen remains unidentified. Trimming pared 2 bases from V and 0 bases from J, leaving 16 bases between. The CDR3 is 17 residues long. Germline-derived CDR1 and CDR2 are SEHNR and FQNEAQ (reference sequence). MiXCR, run by TCRdb on the 5' RACE reads, gives a single entry per CDR3 protein. The sample has about 620,000 distinct CDR3 sequences, roughly 18% seen once. The rearrangement links TRBV7-9 to TRBJ1-2, with a weak D call TRBD1 (5 bases). Sequencing was done on a sample of PBMCs or a T cell subset sorted from them (not recorded which). The TCR sequence derives from an adult woman who had mild COVID-19 (a few samples of this study predate the infection). Cell type and time point are not known. The CDR3 reads CASSLSGGAPSNYGYTF. CDR3 sequence (DNA): TGTGCCAGCAGCTTAAGTGGGGGAGCTCCATCTAACTATGGCTACACCTTC.